This TCR beta chain appears in the sequencing data of a study of T-cell memory formation after mild COVID-19. Points from the study as a whole: Contracting clones from day 15 to 85 had balanced CD4/CD8; later expanders favoured CD4+. The authors did not confirm SARS-CoV-2 specificity of second-wave clones peaking day 37.

The CDR3 is 11 amino acids. Trimming took 7 bases from V and 13 from J, leaving 14 bases between them. Germline-derived CDR1 and CDR2 are MNHEY and SVGEGT. TCRdb processed the 5' RACE reads anew with MiXCR; each CDR3 protein has one entry. Here the sample spans fewer than 650,000 distinct CDR3 sequences, approximately 15% being singletons. This clonotype appeared a few times. Antigen: not known. The sequence was collected from an adult woman who had mild COVID-19 (a few samples of this study predate the infection). Cell type and time point are not known. This sequence joins TRBV6-2 or TRBV6-3 and TRBJ2-1; D remains ambiguous. The sequenced sample consisted of PBMCs or a T cell subset sorted from them (not recorded which). The chain's CDR3 is CASNQPSAQFF. CDR3 nucleotide sequence: TGTGCCAGCAACCAACCCTCTGCCCAGTTCTTC.